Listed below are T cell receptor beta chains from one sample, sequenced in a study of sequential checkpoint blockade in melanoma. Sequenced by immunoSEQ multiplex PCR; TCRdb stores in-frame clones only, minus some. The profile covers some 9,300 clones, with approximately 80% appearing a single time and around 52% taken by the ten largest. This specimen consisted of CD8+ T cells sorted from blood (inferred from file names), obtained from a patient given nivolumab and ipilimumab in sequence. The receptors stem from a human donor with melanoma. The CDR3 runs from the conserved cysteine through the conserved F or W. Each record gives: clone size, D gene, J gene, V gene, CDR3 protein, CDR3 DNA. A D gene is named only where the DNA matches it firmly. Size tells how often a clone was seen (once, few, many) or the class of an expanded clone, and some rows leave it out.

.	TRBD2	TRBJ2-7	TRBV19	CASSPSGGNSYEQYF	TGTGCCAGTAGTCCGTCGGGGGGTAACTCCTACGAGCAGTACTTC
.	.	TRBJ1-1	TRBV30	CAWSPHPNTEAFF	TGTGCCTGGAGTCCACACCCGAACACTGAAGCTTTCTTT
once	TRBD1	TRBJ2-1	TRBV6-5	CASSLGQIYNEQFF	TGTGCCAGCAGTTTGGGACAGATCTACAATGAGCAGTTCTTC
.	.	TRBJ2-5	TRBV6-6	CASELAETQYF	TGTGCCAGCGAGTTAGCAGAGACCCAGTACTTC
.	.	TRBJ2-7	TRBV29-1	CSVEATAPGQGNYEQYF	TGCAGCGTTGAAGCTACAGCTCCTGGCCAGGGAAACTACGAGCAGTACTTC
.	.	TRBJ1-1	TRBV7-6	CASSARGNTEAFF	TGTGCCAGCAGCGCCAGGGGAAACACTGAAGCTTTCTTT
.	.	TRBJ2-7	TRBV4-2	CASSQTGRFYEQYF	TGTGCCAGCAGCCAGACCGGGAGATTCTACGAGCAGTACTTC
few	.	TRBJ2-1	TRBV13	CASGVAGFNEQFF	TGTGCCAGCGGGGTAGCAGGGTTCAATGAGCAGTTCTTC
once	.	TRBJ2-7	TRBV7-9	CASSLALYEQYF	TGTGCCAGCAGCTTAGCTCTGTACGAGCAGTACTTC
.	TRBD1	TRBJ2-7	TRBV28	CASRWGQGSYEQYF	TGTGCCAGCAGATGGGGACAGGGAAGCTACGAGCAGTACTTC